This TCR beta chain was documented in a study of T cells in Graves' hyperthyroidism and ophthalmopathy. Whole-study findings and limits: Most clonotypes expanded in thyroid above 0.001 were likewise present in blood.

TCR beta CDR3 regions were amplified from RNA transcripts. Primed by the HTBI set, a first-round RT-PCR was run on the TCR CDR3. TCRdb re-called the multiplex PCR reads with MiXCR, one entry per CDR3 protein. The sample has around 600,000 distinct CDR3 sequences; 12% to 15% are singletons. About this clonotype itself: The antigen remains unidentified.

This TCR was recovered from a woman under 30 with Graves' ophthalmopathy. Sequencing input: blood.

CDR3 sequence (DNA): TGTGCCAGCAGCTCTACAAAGAATGAGCAGTTCTTC. This gives the protein CASSSTKNEQFF. The rearrangement joins TRBV7-9 to TRBJ2-1, with D uncertain. Germline assignment: CDR1 SEHNR and CDR2 FQNEAQ (reference sequence). This CDR3 comprises 12 residues. Trimming removed 4 bases at V and 7 bases at J, with 8 bases between.